The 21 T cell receptor beta chains given below trace back to one sample, sequenced in a study of blood T cell repertoires in COVID-19. Method: immunoSEQ multiplex PCR; TCRdb's copy keeps in-frame clones and lacks some. The sample has approximately 150,000 clones; about 79% are singletons. Sequencing was done on a sample of peripheral blood. Receptor source: a woman in her fifties or sixties in a cohort sampled during active or convalescent COVID-19.

V usage is TRBV18 and J usage is TRBJ2-7; 10 bases align to TRBD1. There are 14 residues in the CDR3. J gave up 3 bases and V 5 bases, and 4 bases lay outside the gene matches. CDR1 is KGHSH and CDR2 is LQKENI in the germline V gene. This CDR3 reads CASSRQGASYEQYF. CDR3 bases: TGTGCCAGCTCAAGACAGGGGGCTAGCTACGAGCAGTACTTC.

The chain couples TRBV5-1 to TRBJ2-3; 11 nucleotides match TRBD2. CDR1 SGHRS and CDR2 YFSETQ come from the germline V gene. The CDR3 sequence is 16 residues long. The trim removed 4 bases at V and 4 bases at J, leaving 8 bases unmatched. CDR3: CASSPDSGGAPDTQYF. As DNA, the CDR3 is TGCGCCAGCAGCCCCGATAGCGGGGGGGCTCCAGATACGCAGTATTTT.

A single count supports this clone. The chain has TRBV19 and TRBJ1-1, with a weak D call TRBD1 (6 bases). This CDR3 contains 17 residues. The germline V gene encodes CDR1 LNHDA and CDR2 SQIVND (reference sequence). Trimming removed 3 bases from V and 5 bases from J, with 22 bases in between. The CDR3 reads CASSMGGERGGRTEAFF. The CDR3 nucleotides are TGTGCCAGTAGTATGGGAGGGGAACGAGGGGGTCGGACTGAAGCTTTCTTT.

The chain recombines TRBV19 with TRBJ2-3; the match to TRBD2 covers 9 bases. V dropped 7 bases and J dropped 7; count of bases not matched to a gene: 15. The CDR3 consists of 16 residues. Germline V gene data show CDR1 as LNHDA and CDR2 as SQIVND (reference sequence). CDR3 coding DNA: TGTGCCAGTACTCCTAGCGGGGTCCCACAATTCCATACGCAGTATTTT. Amino acid sequence: CASTPSGVPQFHTQYF.

This clone came up many times. This chain's CDR3 is CASTPGFYNSPLHF. The CDR3 coding sequence is TGTGCCAGCACCCCAGGGTTCTATAATTCACCCCTCCACTTT. The chain links TRBV2 to TRBJ1-6; D might be TRBD1 (5 bases). The CDR3 runs 14 residues. V dropped 7 bases and J dropped 3 bases, with 10 bases sitting between them. CDR1 SNHLY and CDR2 FYNNEI come from the germline V gene.

Worth noting for this clone: Other DNA variants within this sample encode the same CDR3. The chain recombines TRBV5-1 with TRBJ2-7; D is undetermined. CDR3 length: 11 residues. Germline CDR1 reads SGHRS; CDR2 reads YFSETQ. Deletions cut 3 bases from V and 4 bases from J, with 5 bases between. The CDR3 coding sequence is TGCGCCAGCAGCTCATCATACGAGCAGTACTTC. This codes for CASSSSYEQYF.

V usage is TRBV14 and J usage is TRBJ1-2, with D unresolved. The length of the CDR3 is 15 residues. V was shortened by 0 bases and J by 4 bases, with 12 bases between the two germline ends. Per germline, CDR1 SGHDN and CDR2 FVKESK. For the CDR3, the DNA is TGTGCCAGCAGCCAAGAAGGCCGGGGAAGCTATGGCTACACCTTC. Its translation: CASSQEGRGSYGYTF.

This clone has a handful of counts. V usage is TRBV9 and J usage is TRBJ2-7; D perhaps matches TRBD1 (6 bases). Per the germline V gene, CDR1 is SGDLS and CDR2 is YYNGEE. The CDR3 is 13 amino acids. The germline V and J ends were trimmed by 5 bases and 1 base, with 10 bases remaining between them. The CDR3 sequence is CASSPTGSYEQYF. CDR3 sequence (DNA): TGTGCCAGCAGTCCGACAGGTTCCTACGAGCAGTACTTC.

This clone was detected once. The chain carries TRBV19 and TRBJ2-7, with 7 bases matching TRBD1. Germline-derived CDR1 and CDR2 are LNHDA and SQIVND (reference sequence). J gave up 1 base and V 1 base, and 4 bases lay outside the gene matches. The CDR3 is 15 residues long. This CDR3 reads CASSIAGTASYEQYF. CDR3 bases: TGTGCCAGTAGTATAGCCGGGACAGCTTCCTACGAGCAGTACTTC. Drawing the rest from reference TRBV19 and TRBJ2-7, the complete variable domain is DGGITQSPKYLFRKEGQNVTLSCEQNLNHDAMYWYRQDPGQGLRLIYYSQIVNDFQKGDIAEGYSVSREKKESFPLTVTSAQKNPTAFYLCASSIAGTASYEQYFGPGTRLTVT.

CDR3 amino acids: CASSGQNYGYTF. The CDR3, as DNA: TGTGCCAGTTCGGGACAGAACTATGGCTACACCTTC. V is TRBV6-5 and J is TRBJ1-2; 7 nucleotides align to TRBD1. The J segment lost 2 bases and the V segment lost 9 bases, leaving 3 bases of the junction unmatched. CDR1 and CDR2 (germline): MNHEY, SVGAGI. The CDR3 length is 12 residues.

The chain uses TRBV6-2 or TRBV6-3 and TRBJ2-5; perhaps TRBD1 as D (6 bases). Looked up from germline, CDR1 is MNHEY and CDR2 is SVGEGT. V gave up 0 bases and J gave up 5 bases, with 13 bases separating them. The CDR3 runs to 15 residues. CDR3 loop: CASSYSIGGPETQYF. CDR3 in DNA: TGTGCCAGCAGTTACTCGATTGGGGGCCCGGAGACCCAGTACTTC.

The chain uses TRBV7-2 and TRBJ1-3, with D unresolved. CDR3 length: 16 residues. V dropped 2 bases and J dropped 0 bases, with 11 bases sitting between them. Looked up from germline, CDR1 is SGHTA and CDR2 is FQGNSA. CDR3: CASSLSGESSGNTIYF. CDR3 sequence (DNA): TGTGCCAGCAGCTTAAGCGGAGAGAGCTCTGGAAACACCATATATTTT. Full variable domain (rest looked up from reference TRBV7-2 and TRBJ1-3): GAGVSQSPSNKVTEKGKDVELRCDPISGHTALYWYRQSLGQGLEFLIYFQGNSAPDKSGLPSDRFSAERTGGSVSTLTIQRTQQEDSAVYLCASSLSGESSGNTIYFGEGSWLTVV.

This chain uses TRBV18 with TRBJ1-6, with 9 bases matching TRBD1. The CDR3 has 15 residues. The V gene end was trimmed by 0 bases and the J gene end by 10 bases; junction bases not matched to a gene: 4. Germline V gene lookup returns CDR1 KGHSH and CDR2 LQKENI. Written as DNA, the CDR3 is TGTGCCAGCTCACCACCAGGGACAGGGAACTCACCCCTCCACTTT. Encoded protein: CASSPPGTGNSPLHF.

The rearrangement links TRBV18 to TRBJ2-1, with 7 bases matching TRBD1. Germline trimming cut 2 bases from V and 4 bases from J; bases unmatched to any gene: 2. The CDR3 length is 14 residues. Germline V gene lookup returns CDR1 KGHSH and CDR2 LQKENI. Written as DNA, the CDR3 is TGTGCCAGCTCACCAGGGACAGTTTACAATGAGCAGTTCTTC. Amino acid sequence: CASSPGTVYNEQFF.

The V and J genes are TRBV12-3 or TRBV12-4 and TRBJ1-5; D is undetermined. The CDR3 contains 12 residues. V shed 5 bases and J shed 4 bases, with 6 bases lying between them. The CDR3 region has the DNA TGTGCCAGCAGTCCCCATAATCAGCCCCAGCATTTT. Translating it yields CASSPHNQPQHF.

The chain employs TRBV2 and TRBJ2-6, with D hard to call. CDR3 length equals 13 residues. With 6 bases removed from V and 2 bases from J, the gap between germline ends came to 5 bases. Germline loops: CDR1 SNHLY, CDR2 FYNNEI. The CDR3 reads CASSTTGANVLTF. In nucleotides, the CDR3 is TGTGCCAGCAGCACAACTGGGGCCAACGTCCTGACTTTC.

J is TRBJ2-7 and V is TRBV6-5; 10 nucleotides line up with TRBD1. The CDR3 covers 14 residues. V shed 6 bases and J 6 bases; nucleotides not matched to a gene: 8. Germline values: CDR1 MNHEY, CDR2 SVGAGI. The CDR3 spells CASRPGQGGSEQYF. Written as DNA, the CDR3 is TGTGCCAGCAGACCCGGACAGGGGGGAAGCGAGCAGTACTTC.

This rearrangement joins TRBV2 to TRBJ2-7, with 10 bases lining up with TRBD1. The germline V gene has CDR1 SNHLY and CDR2 FYNNEI. This CDR3 is built from 14 residues. V trimming: 6 bases; J trimming: 4 bases; junction bases outside the gene matches: 6. The DNA of the CDR3 is TGTGCCAGCAGGTTCGGGACAGGGGAGTACGAGCAGTACTTC. This translates into CASRFGTGEYEQYF.

The V call is TRBV6-6, the J call TRBJ2-7, with D possibly matching TRBD2 (5 bases). The ends were cut back, 6 bases at V and 3 bases at J, with 9 bases in the middle. CDR3 size: 12 residues. Germline CDR1 is MNHNY and CDR2 is SVGAGI (reference sequence). CDR3 residues: CASSTGNYEQYF. The CDR3, as DNA: TGTGCCAGCAGCACGGGAAACTACGAGCAGTACTTC.

The chain joins TRBV28 to TRBJ2-5; D call uncertain. The germline V gene has CDR1 MDHEN and CDR2 SYDVKM. V was shortened by 2 bases and J by 2 bases, with 6 bases between the two germline ends. CDR3 size: 13 residues. This CDR3 reads CASSLGRQETQYF. The DNA of the CDR3 is TGTGCCAGCAGTTTAGGCAGACAAGAGACCCAGTACTTC. Based on the CDR3 plus reference TRBV28 and TRBJ2-5, the full variable domain is DVKVTQSSRYLVKRTGEKVFLECVQDMDHENMFWYRQDPGLGLRLIYFSYDVKMKEKGDIPEGYSVSREKKERFSLILESASTNQTSMYLCASSLGRQETQYFGPGTRLLVL.

The CDR3 bases are TGCGCCAGCAGCCATCCGGGACAGGGGGGAGAGACCCAGTACTTC. Protein product: CASSHPGQGGETQYF. The chain joins TRBV4-1 to TRBJ2-5, with 11 bases matching TRBD1. Germline V gene data show CDR1 as MGHRA and CDR2 as YSYEKL. The junction had 4 bases not matched to a gene; V was cut back by 3 bases and J by 4 bases. CDR3 length: 15 amino acids.